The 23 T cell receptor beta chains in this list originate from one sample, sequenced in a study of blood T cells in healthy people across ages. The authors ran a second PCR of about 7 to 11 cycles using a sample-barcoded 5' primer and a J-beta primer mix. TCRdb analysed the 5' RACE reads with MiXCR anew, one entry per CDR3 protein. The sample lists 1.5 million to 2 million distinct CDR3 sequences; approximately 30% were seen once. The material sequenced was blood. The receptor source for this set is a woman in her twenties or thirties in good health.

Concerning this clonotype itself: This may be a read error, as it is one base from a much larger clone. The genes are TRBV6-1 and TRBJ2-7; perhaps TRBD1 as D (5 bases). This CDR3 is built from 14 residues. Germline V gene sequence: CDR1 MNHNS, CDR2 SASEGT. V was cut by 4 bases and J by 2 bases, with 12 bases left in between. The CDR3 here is CASSGTSSTYEQYF. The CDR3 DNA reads TGTGCCAGCAGTGGGACATCGAGCACCTACGAGCAGTACTTC.

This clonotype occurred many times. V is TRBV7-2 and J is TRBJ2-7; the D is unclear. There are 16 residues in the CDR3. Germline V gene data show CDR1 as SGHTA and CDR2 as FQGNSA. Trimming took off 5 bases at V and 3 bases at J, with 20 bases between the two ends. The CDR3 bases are TGTGCCAGCAGCCCAGACCGACTCGCGCTAGTCTACGAGCAGTACTTC. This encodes CASSPDRLALVYEQYF.

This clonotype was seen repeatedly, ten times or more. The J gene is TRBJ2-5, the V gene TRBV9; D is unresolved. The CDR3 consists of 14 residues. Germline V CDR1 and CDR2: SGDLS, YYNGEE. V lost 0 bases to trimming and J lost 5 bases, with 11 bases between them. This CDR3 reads CASSVGLNGETQYF. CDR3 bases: TGTGCCAGCAGCGTAGGTCTAAACGGGGAGACCCAGTACTTC.

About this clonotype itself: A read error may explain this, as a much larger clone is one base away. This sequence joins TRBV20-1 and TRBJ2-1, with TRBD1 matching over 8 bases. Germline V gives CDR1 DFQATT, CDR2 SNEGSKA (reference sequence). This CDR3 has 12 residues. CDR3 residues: CGARQGYNEQFF. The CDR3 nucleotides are TGCGGTGCTAGACAGGGGTACAATGAGCAGTTCTTC.

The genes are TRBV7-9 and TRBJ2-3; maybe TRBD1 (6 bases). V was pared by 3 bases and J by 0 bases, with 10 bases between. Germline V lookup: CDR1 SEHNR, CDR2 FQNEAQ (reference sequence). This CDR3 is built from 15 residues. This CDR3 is CASSLWDISTDTQYF. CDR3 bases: TGTGCCAGCAGCTTGTGGGACATTAGCACAGATACGCAGTATTTT.

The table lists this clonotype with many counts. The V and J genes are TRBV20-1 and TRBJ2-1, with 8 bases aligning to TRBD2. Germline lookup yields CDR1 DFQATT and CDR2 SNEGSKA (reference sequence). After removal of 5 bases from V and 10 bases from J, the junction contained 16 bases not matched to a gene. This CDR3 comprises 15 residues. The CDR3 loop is CSAEGGLGPGGEQFF. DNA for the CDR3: TGCAGTGCTGAGGGGGGACTAGGCCCAGGAGGCGAGCAGTTCTTC.

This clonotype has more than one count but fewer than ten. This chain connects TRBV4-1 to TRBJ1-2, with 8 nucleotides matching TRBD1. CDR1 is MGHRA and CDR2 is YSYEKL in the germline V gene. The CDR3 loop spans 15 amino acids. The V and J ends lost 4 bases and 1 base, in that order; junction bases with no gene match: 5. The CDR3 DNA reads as TGCGCCAGCAGCCCTTCGGACAGGGATAACTATGGCTACACCTTC. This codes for CASSPSDRDNYGYTF.

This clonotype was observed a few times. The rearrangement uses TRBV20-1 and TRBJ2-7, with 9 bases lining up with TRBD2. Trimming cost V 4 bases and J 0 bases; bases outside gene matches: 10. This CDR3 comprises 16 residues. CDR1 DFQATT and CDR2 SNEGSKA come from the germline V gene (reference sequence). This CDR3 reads CSAKNPTSGRSYEQYF. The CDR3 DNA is TGCAGTGCTAAGAACCCTACTAGCGGGCGCTCCTACGAGCAGTACTTC.

This CDR3 is CASVPTGAGPDTQYF. CDR3 nucleotide sequence: TGTGCCAGCGTTCCTACAGGGGCCGGCCCCGATACGCAGTATTTT. The V gene is TRBV7-2, the J gene TRBJ2-3, with 7 bases fitting TRBD1. The germline V gene has CDR1 SGHTA and CDR2 FQGNSA. V lost 8 bases and J lost 6; bases outside the gene matches: 14. CDR3 length equals 15 residues. The full variable domain, rest sourced from reference TRBV7-2 and TRBJ2-3, is GAGVSQSPSNKVTEKGKDVELRCDPISGHTALYWYRQSLGQGLEFLIYFQGNSAPDKSGLPSDRFSAERTGGSVSTLTIQRTQQEDSAVYLCASVPTGAGPDTQYFGPGTRLTVL.

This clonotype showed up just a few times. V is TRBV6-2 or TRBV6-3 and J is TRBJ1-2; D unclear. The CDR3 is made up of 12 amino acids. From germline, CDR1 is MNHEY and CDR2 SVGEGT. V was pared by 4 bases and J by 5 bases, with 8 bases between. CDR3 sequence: CASSWAGYGYTF. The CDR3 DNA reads TGTGCCAGCAGTTGGGCGGGTTATGGCTACACCTTC.

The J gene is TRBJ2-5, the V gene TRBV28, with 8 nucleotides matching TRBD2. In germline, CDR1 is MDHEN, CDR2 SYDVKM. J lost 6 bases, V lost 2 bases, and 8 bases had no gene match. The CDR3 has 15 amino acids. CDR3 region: CASSLSGGAIQTQYF. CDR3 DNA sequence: TGTGCCAGCAGTTTAAGCGGGGGCGCTATCCAGACCCAGTACTTC.

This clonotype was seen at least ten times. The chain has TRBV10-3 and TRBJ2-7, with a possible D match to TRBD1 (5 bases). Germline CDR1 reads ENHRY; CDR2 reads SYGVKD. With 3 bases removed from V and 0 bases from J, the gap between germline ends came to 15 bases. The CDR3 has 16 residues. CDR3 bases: TGTGCCATCAGTGAAGTTTCAGGGCGGAACTCCTACGAGCAGTACTTC. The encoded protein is CAISEVSGRNSYEQYF.

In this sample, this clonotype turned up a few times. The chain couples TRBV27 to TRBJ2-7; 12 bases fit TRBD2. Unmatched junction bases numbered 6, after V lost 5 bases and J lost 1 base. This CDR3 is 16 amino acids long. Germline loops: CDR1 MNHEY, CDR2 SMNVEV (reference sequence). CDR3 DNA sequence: TGTGCCAGCAGTCCGGGACTAGCGGGCCTTTCCTACGAGCAGTACGTC. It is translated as CASSPGLAGLSYEQYV.

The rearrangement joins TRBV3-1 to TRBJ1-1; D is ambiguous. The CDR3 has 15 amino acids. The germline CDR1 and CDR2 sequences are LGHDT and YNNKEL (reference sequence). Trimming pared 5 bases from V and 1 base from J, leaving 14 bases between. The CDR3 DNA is TGTGCCAGCAGCGCAAGGTCTCTACAGAACACTGAAGCTTTCTTT. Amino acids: CASSARSLQNTEAFF.

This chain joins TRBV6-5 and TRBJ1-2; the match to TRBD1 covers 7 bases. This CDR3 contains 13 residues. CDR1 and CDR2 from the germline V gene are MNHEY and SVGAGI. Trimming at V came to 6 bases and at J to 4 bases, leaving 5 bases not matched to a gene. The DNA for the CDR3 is TGTGCCAGCAGAGGGGGCGAGATCTATGGCTACACCTTC. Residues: CASRGGEIYGYTF.

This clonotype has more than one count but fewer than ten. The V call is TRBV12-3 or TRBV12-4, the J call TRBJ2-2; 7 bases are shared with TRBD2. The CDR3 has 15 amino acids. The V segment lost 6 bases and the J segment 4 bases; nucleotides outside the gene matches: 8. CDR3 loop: CASRTGGGVTGELFF. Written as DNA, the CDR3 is TGTGCCAGCAGGACCGGGGGAGGGGTCACCGGGGAGCTGTTTTTT.

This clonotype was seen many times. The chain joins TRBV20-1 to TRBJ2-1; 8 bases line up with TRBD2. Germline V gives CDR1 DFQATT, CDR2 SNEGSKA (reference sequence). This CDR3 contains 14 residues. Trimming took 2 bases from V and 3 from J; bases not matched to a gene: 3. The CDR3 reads CSARQSGSYNEQFF. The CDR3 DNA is TGCAGTGCTAGACAGAGCGGGAGCTACAATGAGCAGTTCTTC.

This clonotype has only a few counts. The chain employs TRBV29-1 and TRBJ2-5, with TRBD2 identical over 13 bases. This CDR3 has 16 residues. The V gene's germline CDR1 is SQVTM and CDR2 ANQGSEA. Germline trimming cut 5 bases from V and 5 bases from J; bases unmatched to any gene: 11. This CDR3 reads CSVWAFSTSGRETQYF. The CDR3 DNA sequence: TGCAGCGTTTGGGCTTTTTCGACTAGCGGGAGGGAGACCCAGTACTTC.

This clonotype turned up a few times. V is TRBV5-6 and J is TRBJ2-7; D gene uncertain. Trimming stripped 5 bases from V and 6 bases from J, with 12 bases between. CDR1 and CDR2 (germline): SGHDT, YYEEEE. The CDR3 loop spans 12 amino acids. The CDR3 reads CASSWHQFEQYF. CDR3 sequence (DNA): TGTGCCAGCAGTTGGCATCAATTCGAGCAGTACTTC.

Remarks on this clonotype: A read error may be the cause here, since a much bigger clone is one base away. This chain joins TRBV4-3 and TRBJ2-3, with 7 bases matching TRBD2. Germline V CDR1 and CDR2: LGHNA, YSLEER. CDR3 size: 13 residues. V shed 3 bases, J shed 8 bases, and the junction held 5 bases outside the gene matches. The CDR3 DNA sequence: TGCGCCAGCAGCCAGAGTAGGGAGGGTACGCAGTATTTT. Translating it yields CASSQSREGTQYF.

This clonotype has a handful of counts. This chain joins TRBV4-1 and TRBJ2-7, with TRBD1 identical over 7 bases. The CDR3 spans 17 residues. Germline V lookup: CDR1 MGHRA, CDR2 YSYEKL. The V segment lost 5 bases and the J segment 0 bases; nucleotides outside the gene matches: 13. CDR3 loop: CASSYGYDRVNSYEQYF. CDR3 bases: TGCGCCAGCAGCTATGGATATGACAGGGTCAACTCCTACGAGCAGTACTTC.

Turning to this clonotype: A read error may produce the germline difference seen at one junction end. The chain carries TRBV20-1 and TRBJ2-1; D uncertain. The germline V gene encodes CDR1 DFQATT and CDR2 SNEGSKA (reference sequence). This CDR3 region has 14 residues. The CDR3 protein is CSALQSDSCNEQFF. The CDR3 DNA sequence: TGCAGTGCTTTGCAAAGCGATTCCTGCAATGAGCAGTTCTTC.

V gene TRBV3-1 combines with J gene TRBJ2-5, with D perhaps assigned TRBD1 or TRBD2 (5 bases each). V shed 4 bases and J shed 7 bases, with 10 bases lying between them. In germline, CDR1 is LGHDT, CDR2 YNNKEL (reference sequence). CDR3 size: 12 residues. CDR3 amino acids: CASSPGSGTQYF. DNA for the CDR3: TGTGCCAGCAGCCCAGGGAGCGGGACCCAGTACTTC.